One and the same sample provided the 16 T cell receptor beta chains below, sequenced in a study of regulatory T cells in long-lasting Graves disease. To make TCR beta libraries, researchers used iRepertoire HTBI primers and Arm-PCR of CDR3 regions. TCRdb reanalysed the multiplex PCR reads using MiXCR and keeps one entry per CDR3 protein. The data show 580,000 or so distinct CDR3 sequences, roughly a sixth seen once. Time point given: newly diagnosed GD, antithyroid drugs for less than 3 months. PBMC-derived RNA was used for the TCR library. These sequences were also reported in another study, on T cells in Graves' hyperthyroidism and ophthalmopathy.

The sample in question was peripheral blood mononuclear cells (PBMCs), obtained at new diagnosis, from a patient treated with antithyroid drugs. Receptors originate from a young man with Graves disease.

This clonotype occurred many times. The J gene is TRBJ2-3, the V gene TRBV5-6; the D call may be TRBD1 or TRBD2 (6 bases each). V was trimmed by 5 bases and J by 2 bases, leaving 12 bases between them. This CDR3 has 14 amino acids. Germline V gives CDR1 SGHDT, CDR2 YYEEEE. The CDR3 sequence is CASRRDTFTDTQYF. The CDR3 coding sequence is TGTGCCAGCAGGCGGGACACCTTCACAGATACGCAGTATTTT.

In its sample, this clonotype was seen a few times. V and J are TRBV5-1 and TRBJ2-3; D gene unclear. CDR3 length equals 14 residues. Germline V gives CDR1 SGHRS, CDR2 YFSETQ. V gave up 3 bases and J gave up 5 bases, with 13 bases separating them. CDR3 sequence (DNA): TGCGCCAGCAGCTCCGGCAAGACGGAAGATACGCAGTATTTT. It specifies CASSSGKTEDTQYF.

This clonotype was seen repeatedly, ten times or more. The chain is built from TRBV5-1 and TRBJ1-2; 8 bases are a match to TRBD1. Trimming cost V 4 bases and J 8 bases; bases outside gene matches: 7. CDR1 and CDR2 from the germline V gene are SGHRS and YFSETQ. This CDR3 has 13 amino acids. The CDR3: CASSPAGGGGYTF. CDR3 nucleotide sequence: TGCGCCAGCAGCCCGGCAGGGGGCGGCGGCTACACCTTC. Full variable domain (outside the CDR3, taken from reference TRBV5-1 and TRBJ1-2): KAGVTQTPRYLIKTRGQQVTLSCSPISGHRSVSWYQQTPGQGLQFLFEYFSETQRNKGNFPGRFSGRQFSNSRSEMNVSTLELGDSALYLCASSPAGGGGYTFGSGTRLTVV.

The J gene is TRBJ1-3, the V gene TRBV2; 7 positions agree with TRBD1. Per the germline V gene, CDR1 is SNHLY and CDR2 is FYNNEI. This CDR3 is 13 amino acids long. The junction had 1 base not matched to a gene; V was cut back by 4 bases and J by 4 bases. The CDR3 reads CASSVQGGNTIYF. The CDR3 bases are TGTGCCAGCAGTGTACAGGGGGGAAACACCATATATTTT.

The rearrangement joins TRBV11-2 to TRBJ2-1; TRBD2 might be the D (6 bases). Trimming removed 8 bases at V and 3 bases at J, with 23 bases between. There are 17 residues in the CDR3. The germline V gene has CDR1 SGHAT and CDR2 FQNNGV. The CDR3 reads CASHPPMAGPFYNEQFF. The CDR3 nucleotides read TGTGCCAGCCATCCACCCATGGCGGGGCCCTTCTACAATGAGCAGTTCTTC.

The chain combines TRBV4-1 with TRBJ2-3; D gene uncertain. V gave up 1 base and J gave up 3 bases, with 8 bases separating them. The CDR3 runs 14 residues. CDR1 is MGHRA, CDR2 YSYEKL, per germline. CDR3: CASSQGVLTDTQYF. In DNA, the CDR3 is TGCGCCAGCAGCCAAGGAGTTTTAACAGATACGCAGTATTTT.

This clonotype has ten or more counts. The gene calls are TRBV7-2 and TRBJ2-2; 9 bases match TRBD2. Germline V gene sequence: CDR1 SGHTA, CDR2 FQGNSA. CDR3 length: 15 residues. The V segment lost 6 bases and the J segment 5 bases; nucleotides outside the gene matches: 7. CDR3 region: CASRIAGAGTGELFF. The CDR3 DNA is TGTGCCAGCAGAATAGCGGGAGCTGGTACCGGGGAGCTGTTTTTT.

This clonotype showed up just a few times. CDR3 DNA: TGTGCCAGCAGCTTGGTGACAGGGTGGACTGAAGCTTTCTTT. Protein product: CASSLVTGWTEAFF. The chain joins TRBV5-5 to TRBJ1-1; 7 nucleotides line up with TRBD1. Germline CDR1 reads SGHKS; CDR2 reads YYEKEE (reference sequence). The J segment lost 5 bases and the V segment lost 0 bases, leaving 4 bases of the junction unmatched. The CDR3 totals 14 residues.

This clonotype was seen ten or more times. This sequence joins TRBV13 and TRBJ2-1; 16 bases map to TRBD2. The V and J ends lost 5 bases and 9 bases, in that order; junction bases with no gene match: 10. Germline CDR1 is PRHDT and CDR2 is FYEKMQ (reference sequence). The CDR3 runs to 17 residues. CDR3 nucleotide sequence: TGTGCCAGCAGCCCTGCCGGGACTAGCGGGAGGGCGGGTGAGCAGTTCTTC. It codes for CASSPAGTSGRAGEQFF.

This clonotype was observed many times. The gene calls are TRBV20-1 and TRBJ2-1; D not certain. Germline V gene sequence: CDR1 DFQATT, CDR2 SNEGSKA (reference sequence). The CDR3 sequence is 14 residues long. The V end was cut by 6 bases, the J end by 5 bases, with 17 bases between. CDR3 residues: CSAVSWHSNNEQFF. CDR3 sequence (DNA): TGCAGTGCCGTAAGTTGGCACAGCAACAATGAGCAGTTCTTC.

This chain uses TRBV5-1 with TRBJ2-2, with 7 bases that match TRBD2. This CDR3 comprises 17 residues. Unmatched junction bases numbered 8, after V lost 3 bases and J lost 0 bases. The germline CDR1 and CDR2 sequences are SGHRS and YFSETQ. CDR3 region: CASSWRLAGSNTGELFF. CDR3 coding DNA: TGCGCCAGCAGCTGGCGCTTAGCGGGCTCGAACACCGGGGAGCTGTTTTTT.

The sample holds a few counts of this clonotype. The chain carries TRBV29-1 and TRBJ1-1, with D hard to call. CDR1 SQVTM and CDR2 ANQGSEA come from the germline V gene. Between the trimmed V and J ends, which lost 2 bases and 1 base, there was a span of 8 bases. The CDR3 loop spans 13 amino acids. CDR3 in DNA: TGCAGCGTTGAACGGGAGACGAACACTGAAGCTTTCTTT. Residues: CSVERETNTEAFF.

The CDR3 region is CSARDPGQYSYEQYF. CDR3 nucleotides: TGCAGTGCTAGAGATCCGGGACAGTACTCCTACGAGCAGTACTTC. The chain combines TRBV20-1 with TRBJ2-7; 7 nucleotides line up with TRBD1. Looked up from germline, CDR1 is DFQATT and CDR2 is SNEGSKA (reference sequence). The junction had 5 bases not matched to a gene; V was cut back by 0 bases and J by 0 bases. This CDR3 is built from 15 residues.

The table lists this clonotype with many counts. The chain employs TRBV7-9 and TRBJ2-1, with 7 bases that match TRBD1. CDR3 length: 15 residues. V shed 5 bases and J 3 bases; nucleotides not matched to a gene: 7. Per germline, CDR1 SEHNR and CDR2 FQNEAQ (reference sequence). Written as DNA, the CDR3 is TGTGCCAGCAGCCCCGGGCAGGGGGACTACAATGAGCAGTTCTTC. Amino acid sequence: CASSPGQGDYNEQFF.

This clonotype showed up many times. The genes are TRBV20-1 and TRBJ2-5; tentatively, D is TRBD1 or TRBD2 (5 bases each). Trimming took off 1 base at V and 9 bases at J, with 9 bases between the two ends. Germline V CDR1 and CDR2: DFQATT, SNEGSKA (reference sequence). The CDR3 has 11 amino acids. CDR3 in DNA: TGCAGTGCTAGAGTGTGGGACGCCCAGTACTTC. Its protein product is CSARVWDAQYF.

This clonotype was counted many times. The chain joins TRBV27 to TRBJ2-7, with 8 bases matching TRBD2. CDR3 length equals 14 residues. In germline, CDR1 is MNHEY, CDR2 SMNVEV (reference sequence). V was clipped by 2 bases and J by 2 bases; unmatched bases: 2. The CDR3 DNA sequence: TGTGCCAGCAGTTTACGGGGGGGGACCTACGAGCAGTACTTC. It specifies CASSLRGGTYEQYF.